This T cell receptor (beta chain) was captured in a study of T-cell memory formation after mild COVID-19 (dated by TCRdb to the early 2020s). Background for the entire study: Most TCR sequence clusters were specific to one of the two donors. The cohort was made up of two young adult volunteers, one female and one male, who were previously healthy. In a couple of donors, T-cell clones that expanded and contracted after mild COVID-19 were tracked by sequencing TCRalpha and TCRbeta repertoires over time.

To note about this clonotype: The antigen this receptor binds is unknown. Base qualities are not provided; no much larger clone lies one nucleotide away.

General conclusions and limits of the study: SARS-CoV-2 specificity was not confirmed for the second-wave clones peaking on day 37. Only a couple of mild cases were covered by the study, and larger cohorts that include severe cases with pre-infection samples were considered necessary. Clones that contracted from day 15 to 85 showed balanced CD4/CD8 phenotypes, whereas a second wave of clones that expanded from day 15 to 37 leaned towards CD4+. Some responding clones were detected in pre-infection memory, suggesting pre-existing cross-reactive memory T cells joined the SARS-CoV-2 response. Contracting CD4+ clones turned up mainly in the CM and EM memory subsets, whereas EMRA was where CD8+ clones were enriched.

The sequencer listed for this sample is Illumina NovaSeq 6000. Using 5'RACE with constant-segment primers, TCRalpha and TCRbeta cDNA libraries were constructed, with sample barcodes and unique molecular identifiers added in the process. Trizol reagent was used to extract RNA from every sample. Library amplification was performed in two PCR steps, and a second sample barcode and Illumina TruSeq adapters were introduced in the second step. Libraries were sequenced on an Illumina NovaSeq with 2 x 150 bp paired-end reads. Per the authors' processing: The reads were demultiplexed and collapsed into UMI-guided consensus sequences using migec v1.2.7. With mixcr v2.1.11, UMI consensuses were aligned to TRA and TRB V and J templates and assembled into clonotypes. A clonotype was counted as expanded or contracted only if both edgeR and NoisET called the change significant, with noise models trained on biological replicates. edgeR calls used a false discovery rate-adjusted p below 0.01 and a log2 fold-change threshold of 1. As an exploratory analysis of dynamics, max-normalized trajectories of the 1000 most abundant clonotypes were examined by PCA with hierarchical clustering. The CD4 or CD8 phenotype of responding clones was assigned using the separately sequenced CD4+ and CD8+ repertoires. TCRdb reworked the public reads: Q25 trimming with fastp, MiXCR clone assembly, productive beta chains retained. Records with the same CDR3 protein are collapsed into one entry carrying the most frequent genes and DNA. The V and J calls come from TCRdb's annotation, not from the publication. The sample table contains under 400,000 distinct CDR3 sequences; only one count was recorded for roughly 21% of them. The leading ten clones occupy under 15% of the sample.

Its CDR3 holds 19 amino acids, cysteine through phenylalanine. Only CDR3 DNA is held: 57 bases, read in frame from base 1. CDR1 LGHNA and CDR2 YSLEER are derived from the germline V gene. Trimming takes 0 bases from V and 0 bases from J, and the germline ends sit 15 bases apart. Ficoll-Paque density gradient centrifugation was used to isolate PBMCs. Material: PBMCs or a T cell subset sorted from them (not recorded which). This clonotype was obtained from an adult woman who had mild COVID-19 (a few samples of this study predate the infection). The sample titles of this study are shuffled in the database, so cell type and time point are left out; the donor was told from shared clones. Recombination connected TRBV4-3 to TRBJ2-6; the D gene is not confidently resolved. The CDR3 sequence is CASSQDLGRSYSGANVLTF. The bases read TGCGCCAGCAGCCAAGATTTAGGACGGAGCTACTCTGGGGCCAACGTCCTGACTTTC.